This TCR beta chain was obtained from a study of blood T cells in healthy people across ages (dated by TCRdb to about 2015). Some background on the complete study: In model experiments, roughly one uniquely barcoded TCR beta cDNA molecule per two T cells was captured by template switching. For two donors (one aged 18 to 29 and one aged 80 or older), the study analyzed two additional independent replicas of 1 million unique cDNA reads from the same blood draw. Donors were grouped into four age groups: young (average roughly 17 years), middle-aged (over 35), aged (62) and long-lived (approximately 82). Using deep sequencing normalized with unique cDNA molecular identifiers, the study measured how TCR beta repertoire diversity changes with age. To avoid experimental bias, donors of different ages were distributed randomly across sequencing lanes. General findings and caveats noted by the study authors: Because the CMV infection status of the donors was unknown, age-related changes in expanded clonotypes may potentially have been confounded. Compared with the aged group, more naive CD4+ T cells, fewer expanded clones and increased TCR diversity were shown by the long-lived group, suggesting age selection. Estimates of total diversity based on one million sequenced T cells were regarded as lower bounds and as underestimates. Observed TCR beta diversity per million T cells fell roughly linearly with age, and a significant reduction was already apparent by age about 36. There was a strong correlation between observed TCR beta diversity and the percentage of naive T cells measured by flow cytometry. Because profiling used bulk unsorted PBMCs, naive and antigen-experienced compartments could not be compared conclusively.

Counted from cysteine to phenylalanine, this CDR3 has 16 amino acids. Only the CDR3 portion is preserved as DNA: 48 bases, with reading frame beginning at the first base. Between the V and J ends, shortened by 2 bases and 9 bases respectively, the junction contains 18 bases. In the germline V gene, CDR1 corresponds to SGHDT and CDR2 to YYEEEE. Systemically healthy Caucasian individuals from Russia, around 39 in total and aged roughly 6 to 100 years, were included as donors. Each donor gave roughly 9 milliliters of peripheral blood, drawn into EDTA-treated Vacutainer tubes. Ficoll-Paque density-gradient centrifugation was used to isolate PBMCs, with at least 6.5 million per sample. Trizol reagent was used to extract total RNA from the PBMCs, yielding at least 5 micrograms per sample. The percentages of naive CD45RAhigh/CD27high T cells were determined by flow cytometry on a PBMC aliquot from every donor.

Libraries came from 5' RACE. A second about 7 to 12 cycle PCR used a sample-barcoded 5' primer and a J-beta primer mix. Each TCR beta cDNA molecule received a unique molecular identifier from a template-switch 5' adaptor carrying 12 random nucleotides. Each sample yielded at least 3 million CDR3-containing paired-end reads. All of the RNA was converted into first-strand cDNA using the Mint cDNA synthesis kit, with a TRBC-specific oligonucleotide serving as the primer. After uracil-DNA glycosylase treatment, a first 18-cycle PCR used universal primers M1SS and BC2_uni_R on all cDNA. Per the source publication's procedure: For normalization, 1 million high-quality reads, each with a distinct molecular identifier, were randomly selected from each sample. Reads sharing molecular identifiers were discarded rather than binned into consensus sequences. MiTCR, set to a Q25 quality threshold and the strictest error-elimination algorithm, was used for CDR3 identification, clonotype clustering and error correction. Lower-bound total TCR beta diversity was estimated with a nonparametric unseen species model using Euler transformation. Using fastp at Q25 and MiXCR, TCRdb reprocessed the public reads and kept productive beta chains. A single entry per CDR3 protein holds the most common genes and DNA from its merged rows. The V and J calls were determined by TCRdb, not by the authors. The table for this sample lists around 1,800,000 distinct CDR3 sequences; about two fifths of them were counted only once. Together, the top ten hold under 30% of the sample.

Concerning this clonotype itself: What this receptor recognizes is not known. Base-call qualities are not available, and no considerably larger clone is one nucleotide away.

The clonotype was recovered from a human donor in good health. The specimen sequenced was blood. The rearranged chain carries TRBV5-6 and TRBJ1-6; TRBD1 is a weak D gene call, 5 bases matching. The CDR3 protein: CASSLVAGAHSSPLHF. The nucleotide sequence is TGTGCCAGCAGCTTAGTGGCCGGGGCGCACAGTTCACCCCTCCACTTT.